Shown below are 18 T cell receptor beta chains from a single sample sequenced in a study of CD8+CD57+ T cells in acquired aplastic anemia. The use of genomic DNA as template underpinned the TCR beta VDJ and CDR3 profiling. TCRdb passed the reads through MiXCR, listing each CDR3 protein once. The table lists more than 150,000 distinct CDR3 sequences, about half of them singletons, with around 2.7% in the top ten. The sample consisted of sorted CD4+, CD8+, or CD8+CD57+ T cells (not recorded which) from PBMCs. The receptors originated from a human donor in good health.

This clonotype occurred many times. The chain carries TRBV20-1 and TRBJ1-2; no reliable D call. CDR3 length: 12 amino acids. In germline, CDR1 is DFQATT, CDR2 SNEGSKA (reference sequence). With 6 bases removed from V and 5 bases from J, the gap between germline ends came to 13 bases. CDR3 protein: CSASWTDYGYTF. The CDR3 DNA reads TGCAGTGCCTCATGGACGGATTATGGCTACACCTTC.

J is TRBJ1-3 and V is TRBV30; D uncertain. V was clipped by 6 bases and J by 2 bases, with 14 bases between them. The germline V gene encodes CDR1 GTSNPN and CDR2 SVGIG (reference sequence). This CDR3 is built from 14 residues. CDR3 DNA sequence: TGTGCCTGTCTCAAGGGAACAACTGGAAACACCATATATTTT. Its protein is CACLKGTTGNTIYF.

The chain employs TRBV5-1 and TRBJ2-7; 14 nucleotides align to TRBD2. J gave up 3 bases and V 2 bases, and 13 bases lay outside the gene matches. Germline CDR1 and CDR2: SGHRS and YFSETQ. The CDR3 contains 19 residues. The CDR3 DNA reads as TGCGCCAGCAGCTTCCCTCGGGACTCGGGACTAGCGGGAGTCTACGAGCAGTACTTC. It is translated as CASSFPRDSGLAGVYEQYF.

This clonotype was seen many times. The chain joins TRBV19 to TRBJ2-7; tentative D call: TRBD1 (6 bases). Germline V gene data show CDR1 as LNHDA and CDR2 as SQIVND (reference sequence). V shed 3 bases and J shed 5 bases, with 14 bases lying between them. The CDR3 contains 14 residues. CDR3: CASSIDLQGHEQYF. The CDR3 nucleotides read TGTGCCAGTAGTATTGACCTACAGGGCCACGAGCAGTACTTC.

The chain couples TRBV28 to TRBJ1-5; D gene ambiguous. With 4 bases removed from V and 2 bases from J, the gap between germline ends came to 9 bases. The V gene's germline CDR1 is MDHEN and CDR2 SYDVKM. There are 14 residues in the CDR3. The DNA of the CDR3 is TGTGCCAGCAGTTCTACTCCCGGCAATCAGCCCCAGCATTTT. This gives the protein CASSSTPGNQPQHF. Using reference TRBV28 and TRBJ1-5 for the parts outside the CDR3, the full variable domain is DVKVTQSSRYLVKRTGEKVFLECVQDMDHENMFWYRQDPGLGLRLIYFSYDVKMKEKGDIPEGYSVSREKKERFSLILESASTNQTSMYLCASSSTPGNQPQHFGDGTRLSIL.

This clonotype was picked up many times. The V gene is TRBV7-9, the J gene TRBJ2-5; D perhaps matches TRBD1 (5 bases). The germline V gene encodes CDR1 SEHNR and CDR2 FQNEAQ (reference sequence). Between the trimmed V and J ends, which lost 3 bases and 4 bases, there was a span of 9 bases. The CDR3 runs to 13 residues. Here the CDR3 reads CASSLAGIETQYF. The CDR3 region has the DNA TGTGCCAGCAGCTTGGCAGGGATAGAGACCCAGTACTTC. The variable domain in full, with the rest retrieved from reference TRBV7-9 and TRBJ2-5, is DTGVSQNPRHKITKRGQNVTFRCDPISEHNRLYWYRQTLGQGPEFLTYFQNEAQLEKSRLLSDRFSAERPKGSFSTLEIQRTEQGDSAMYLCASSLAGIETQYFGPGTRLLVL.

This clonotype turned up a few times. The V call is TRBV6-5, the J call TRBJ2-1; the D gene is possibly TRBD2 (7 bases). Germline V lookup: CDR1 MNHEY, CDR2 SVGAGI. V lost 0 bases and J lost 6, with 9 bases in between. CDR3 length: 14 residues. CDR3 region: CASSYSRGGNEQFF. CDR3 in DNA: TGTGCCAGCAGTTACTCGAGGGGGGGCAATGAGCAGTTCTTC.

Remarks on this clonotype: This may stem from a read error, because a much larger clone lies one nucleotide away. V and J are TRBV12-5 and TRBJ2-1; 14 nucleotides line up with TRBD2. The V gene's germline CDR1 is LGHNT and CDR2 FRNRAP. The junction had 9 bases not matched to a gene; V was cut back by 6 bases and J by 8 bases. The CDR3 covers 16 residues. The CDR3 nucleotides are TGTGCTAGTGGCTCAGGGACTAGCGGGAGTAACCATGAGCAGTTCTTC. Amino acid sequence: CASGSGTSGSNHEQFF. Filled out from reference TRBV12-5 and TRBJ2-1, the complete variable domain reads DARVTQTPRHKVTEMGQEVTMRCQPILGHNTVFWYRQTMMQGLELLAYFRNRAPLDDSGMPKDRFSAEMPDATLATLKIQPSEPRDSAVYFCASGSGTSGSNHEQFFGPGTRLTVL.

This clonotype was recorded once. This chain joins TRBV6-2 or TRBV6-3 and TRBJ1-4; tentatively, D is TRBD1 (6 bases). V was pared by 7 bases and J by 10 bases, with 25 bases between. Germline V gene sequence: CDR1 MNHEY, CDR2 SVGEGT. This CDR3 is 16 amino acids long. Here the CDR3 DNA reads TGTGCCAGCACCCAGGGGACGATCGGCTACGTTGGAAAACTGTTTTTT. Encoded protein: CASTQGTIGYVGKLFF.

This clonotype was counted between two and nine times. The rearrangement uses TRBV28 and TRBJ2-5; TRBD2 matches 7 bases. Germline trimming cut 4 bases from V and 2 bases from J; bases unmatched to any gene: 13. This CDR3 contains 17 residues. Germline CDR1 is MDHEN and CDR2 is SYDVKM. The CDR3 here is CASSSTYNLAEQETQYF. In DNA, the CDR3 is TGTGCCAGCAGTTCCACCTACAATCTAGCGGAGCAAGAGACCCAGTACTTC.

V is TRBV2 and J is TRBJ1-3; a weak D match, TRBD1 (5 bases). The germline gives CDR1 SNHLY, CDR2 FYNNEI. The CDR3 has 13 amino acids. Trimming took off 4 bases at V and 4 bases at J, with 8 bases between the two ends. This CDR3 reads CASSAGGGNTIYF. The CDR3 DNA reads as TGTGCCAGCAGTGCTGGGGGAGGAAACACCATATATTTT.

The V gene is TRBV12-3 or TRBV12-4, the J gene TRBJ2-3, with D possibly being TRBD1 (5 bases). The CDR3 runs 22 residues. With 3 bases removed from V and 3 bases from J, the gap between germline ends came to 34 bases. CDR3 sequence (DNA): TGTGCCAGCAGTTTTGACAGCTTATGTCCCCCATACGGCACGTTTTCGACAGATACGCAGTATTTT. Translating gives CASSFDSLCPPYGTFSTDTQYF.

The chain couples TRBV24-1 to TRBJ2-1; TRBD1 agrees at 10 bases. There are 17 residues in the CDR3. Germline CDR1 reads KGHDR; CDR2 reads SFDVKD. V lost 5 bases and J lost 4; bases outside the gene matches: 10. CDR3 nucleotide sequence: TGTGCCACCAGTGGCTCCGCCGGGACAGGGGCGTACAATGAGCAGTTCTTC. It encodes CATSGSAGTGAYNEQFF.

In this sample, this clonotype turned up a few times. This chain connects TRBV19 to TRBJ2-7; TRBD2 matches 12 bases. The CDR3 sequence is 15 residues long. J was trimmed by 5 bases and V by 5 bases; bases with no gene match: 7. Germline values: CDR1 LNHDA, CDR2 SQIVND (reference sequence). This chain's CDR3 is CASSPRTSGENEQYF. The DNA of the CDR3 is TGTGCCAGTAGTCCACGGACTAGCGGGGAAAACGAGCAGTACTTC.

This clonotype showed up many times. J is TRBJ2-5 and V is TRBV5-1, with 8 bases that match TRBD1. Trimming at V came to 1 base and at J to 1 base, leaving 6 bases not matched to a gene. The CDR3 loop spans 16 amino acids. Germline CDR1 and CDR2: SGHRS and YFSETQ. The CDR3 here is CASSLSGTGTQETQYF. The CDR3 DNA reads TGCGCCAGCAGCTTGTCCGGGACAGGAACCCAAGAGACCCAGTACTTC.

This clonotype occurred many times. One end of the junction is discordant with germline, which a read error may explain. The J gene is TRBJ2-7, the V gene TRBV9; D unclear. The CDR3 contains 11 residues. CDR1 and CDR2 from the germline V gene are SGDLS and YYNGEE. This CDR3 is CASSVEPGSDF. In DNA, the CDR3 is TGTGCCAGCAGCGTAGAGCCGGGTTCGGACTTC.

CDR3 sequence (DNA): TGTGCCAGCAGCTTAGTGGGCTCTGGGTCCAATCAGCCCCAGCATTTT. It translates to CASSLVGSGSNQPQHF. The rearrangement uses TRBV11-2 and TRBJ1-5; the D is unclear. The CDR3 has 16 residues. Germline-derived CDR1 and CDR2 are SGHAT and FQNNGV. The V end was cut by 1 base, the J end by 3 bases, with 13 bases between.

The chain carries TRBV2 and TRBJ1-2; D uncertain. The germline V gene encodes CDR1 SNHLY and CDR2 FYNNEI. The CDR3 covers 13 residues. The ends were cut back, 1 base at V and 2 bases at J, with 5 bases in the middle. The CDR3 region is CASSEVDNYGYTF. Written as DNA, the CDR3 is TGTGCCAGCAGTGAAGTGGACAACTATGGCTACACCTTC.